These T cell receptor beta chains were read from a single sample in a study of blood T cell repertoires in COVID-19. Method: immunoSEQ multiplex PCR; TCRdb's copy keeps in-frame clones and lacks some. This sample has about 200,000 clones, with approximately 87% found just once. Sequenced input: peripheral blood. These receptor sequences come from a woman between 65 and 79 years old with acute or convalescent COVID-19. Both conserved end residues are part of each CDR3. A D gene is named only where the DNA matches it firmly. The size of a clone is reported for some rows only, either as once, few or many, or as a class for expanded clones.

J | D | V | size | DNA | CDR3
TRBJ2-3 | TRBD1 | TRBV19 | . | TGTGCCAGTACCCCCGGACAGGGCAGGATCTCAGATACGCAGTATTTT | CASTPGQGRISDTQYF
TRBJ2-7 | . | TRBV28 | . | TGTGCCAGCAGTCTGCGGGCCAAAGGGGGAAACGAGCAGTACTTC | CASSLRAKGGNEQYF
TRBJ1-2 | TRBD1 | TRBV18 | . | TGTGCCAGCTACGGGACAGGCGGGAGCTATGGCTACACCTTC | CASYGTGGSYGYTF
TRBJ1-1 | . | TRBV6-5 | . | TGTGCCAGCAGTTACTCGATGGGCGGCGGAGGCACTGAAGCTTTCTTT | CASSYSMGGGGTEAFF
TRBJ1-5 | TRBD1 | TRBV5-1 | . | TGCGCCAGCAGCGTGGGACAGGGGGTAAATCAGCCCCAGCATTTT | CASSVGQGVNQPQHF
TRBJ2-3 | . | TRBV28 | . | TGTGCCAGCAGTTTAGGCGGGCCCGATTGGCCTGTAACAGATACGCAGTATTTT | CASSLGGPDWPVTDTQYF
TRBJ2-7 | TRBD1 | TRBV29-1 | . | TGCAGCGTTGGGGGACAGGGAACCTACGAGCAGTACTTC | CSVGGQGTYEQYF
TRBJ1-2 | . | TRBV23-1 | few | TGCGCTACCTCCAGGTCTCACTATGGCTACACCTTC | CATSRSHYGYTF
TRBJ2-2 | TRBD2 | TRBV3-1/TRBV3-2 | . | TGTGCCAGCAGCCACCGACGGGGGGGCCTCGTCACCGGGGAGCTGTTTTTT | CASSHRRGGLVTGELFF
TRBJ2-1 | . | TRBV6-6 | . | TGTGCCAGCAGATTCCCACAGGACAATGAGCAGTTCTTC | CASRFPQDNEQFF
TRBJ1-2 | TRBD1 | TRBV5-5 | . | TGTGCCAGCAGCGACGACAGGGAACTCCGTGGCTACACCTTC | CASSDDRELRGYTF
TRBJ2-7 | TRBD1 | TRBV3-1/TRBV3-2 | . | TGTGCCAGCAGCCTTTCAGGACAGGGTGGATTATACGAGCAGTACTTC | CASSLSGQGGLYEQYF
TRBJ2-7 | TRBD1 | TRBV29-1 | . | TGCAGCGTTGAAGGGAGACAGGGAAAGAACTACGAGCAGTACTTC | CSVEGRQGKNYEQYF
TRBJ2-1 | TRBD2 | TRBV20-1 | once | TGCAGTGCTAGTAAGCTAGCGGGAGGGAGCTACAATGAGCAGTTCTTC | CSASKLAGGSYNEQFF
TRBJ2-5 | TRBD2 | TRBV7-7 | . | TGTGCCAGCAGCTATAGCGGGAGCGGTGAGACCCAGTACTTC | CASSYSGSGETQYF
TRBJ2-7 | . | TRBV29-1 | . | TGCAGCGTTTCGGGGTCCTACGAGCAGTACTTC | CSVSGSYEQYF
TRBJ1-1 | . | TRBV9 | . | TGTGCCAGCAGCGTAGTAGCGAACACTGAAGCTTTCTTT | CASSVVANTEAFF
TRBJ1-2 | . | TRBV12-3/TRBV12-4 | . | TGTGCCAGCAGTTTGAGGGATGGCTACACCTTC | CASSLRDGYTF
TRBJ1-1 | . | TRBV6-5 | once | TGTGCCAGCAGTTTTGCAGGACAGAAGAACACTGAAGCTTTCTTT | CASSFAGQKNTEAFF
TRBJ1-2 | TRBD1 | TRBV18 | . | TGTGCCAGCTCACCAGGGACAGGGGGGCGTGAACATGGCTACACCTTC | CASSPGTGGREHGYTF
TRBJ1-1 | . | TRBV18 | . | TGTGCCAGCTCACCACACAGGGATTCGGCTGAAGCTTTCTTT | CASSPHRDSAEAFF
TRBJ1-1 | . | TRBV5-1 | . | TGCGCCAGCAGCTTCCGGGGGATGAACACTGAAGCTTTCTTT | CASSFRGMNTEAFF
TRBJ2-1 | TRBD1 | TRBV28 | . | TGTGCCAACGCAAGGACAGGGGGCAATGAGCAGTTCTTC | CANARTGGNEQFF
TRBJ2-7 | . | TRBV24-1 | . | TGTGCCACCAGTGATTTGGGGAGCGAGCAGTACTTC | CATSDLGSEQYF